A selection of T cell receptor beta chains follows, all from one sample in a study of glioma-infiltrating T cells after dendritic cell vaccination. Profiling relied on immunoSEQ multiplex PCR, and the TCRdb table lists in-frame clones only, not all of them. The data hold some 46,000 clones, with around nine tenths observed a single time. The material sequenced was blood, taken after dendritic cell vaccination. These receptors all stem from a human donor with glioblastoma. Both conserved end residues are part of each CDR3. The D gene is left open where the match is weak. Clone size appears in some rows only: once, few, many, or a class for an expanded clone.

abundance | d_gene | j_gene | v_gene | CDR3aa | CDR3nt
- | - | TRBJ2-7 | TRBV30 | CAWSQVGGGQYF | TGTGCCTGGAGTCAGGTTGGTGGAGGGCAGTACTTC
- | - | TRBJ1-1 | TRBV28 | CASSLGQNTEAFF | TGTGCCAGCAGTTTAGGGCAGAACACTGAAGCTTTCTTT
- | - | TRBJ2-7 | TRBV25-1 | CASRRGRAYEQYF | TGTGCCAGCAGGAGAGGCCGGGCCTACGAGCAGTACTTC
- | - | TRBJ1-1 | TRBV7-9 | CASSLGGENTEAFF | TGTGCCAGCAGCTTAGGGGGGGAGAACACTGAAGCTTTCTTT
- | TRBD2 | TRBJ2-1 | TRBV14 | CASSQDRDGRVYNEQFF | TGTGCCAGCAGCCAAGATCGGGACGGGAGGGTCTACAATGAGCAGTTCTTC
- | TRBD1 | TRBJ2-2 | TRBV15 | CATKTGHTGELFF | TGTGCCACCAAGACAGGGCACACCGGGGAGCTGTTTTTT
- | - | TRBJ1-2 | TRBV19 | CASSRLGGGVGGYTF | TGTGCCAGTAGTAGACTGGGGGGAGGCGTCGGTGGCTACACCTTC
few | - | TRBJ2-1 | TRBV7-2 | CASSFSQYREQFF | TGTGCCAGCAGCTTCTCCCAGTACCGTGAGCAGTTCTTC
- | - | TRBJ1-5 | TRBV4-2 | CASSQERGGGLWQPQHF | TGTGCCAGCAGCCAAGAAAGGGGCGGGGGGTTATGGCAGCCCCAGCATTTT
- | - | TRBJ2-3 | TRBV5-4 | CASSFRGVGSTQYF | TGTGCCAGCAGCTTCCGTGGCGTTGGTAGCACGCAGTATTTT
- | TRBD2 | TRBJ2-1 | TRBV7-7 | CASSEGGSVLEQFF | TGTGCTAGCAGTGAGGGCGGGAGTGTCCTTGAGCAGTTCTTC
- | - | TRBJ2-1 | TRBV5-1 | CASSNSGRYNEQFF | TGCGCCAGCAGCAATTCCGGGAGATACAATGAGCAGTTCTTC
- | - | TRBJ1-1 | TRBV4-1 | CASSQLTGMNTEAFF | TGCGCCAGCAGCCAACTGACAGGAATGAACACTGAAGCTTTCTTT
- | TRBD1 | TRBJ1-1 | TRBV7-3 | CASSRTGGINTEAFF | TGTGCCAGCAGCCGTACAGGGGGGATCAACACTGAAGCTTTCTTT
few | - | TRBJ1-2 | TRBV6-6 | CASSPSGVANYGYTF | TGTGCCAGCAGCCCTTCAGGGGTAGCTAACTATGGCTACACCTTC
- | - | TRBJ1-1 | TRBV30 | CAWSDPQQNTEAFF | TGTGCCTGGAGTGATCCACAGCAGAACACTGAAGCTTTCTTT
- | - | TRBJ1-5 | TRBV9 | CASSGTDGNQPQHF | TGTGCCAGCAGCGGGACAGATGGCAATCAGCCCCAGCATTTT
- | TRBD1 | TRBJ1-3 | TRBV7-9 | CASSLEDRVHTIYF | TGTGCCAGCAGCTTAGAAGACAGGGTCCACACCATATATTTT
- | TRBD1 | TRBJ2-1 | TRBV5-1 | CASSSGQPSYNEQFF | TGCGCCAGCAGCTCGGGACAGCCCTCCTACAATGAGCAGTTCTTC
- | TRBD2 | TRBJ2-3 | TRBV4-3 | CASSQTLSAGVKDTQYF | TGCGCCAGCAGCCAAACCCTCTCAGCGGGAGTGAAAGATACGCAGTATTTT
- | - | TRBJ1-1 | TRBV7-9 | CASSPRDKMNTEAFF | TGTGCCAGCAGCCCACGGGACAAAATGAACACTGAAGCTTTCTTT
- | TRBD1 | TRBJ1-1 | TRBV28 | CASSFRDREADTEAFF | TGTGCCAGCAGCTTCCGGGACAGGGAGGCGGACACTGAAGCTTTCTTT
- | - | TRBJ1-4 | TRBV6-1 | CASSEAGPGAVYEKLFF | TGTGCCAGCAGTGAAGCAGGGCCAGGGGCCGTCTATGAAAAACTGTTTTTT
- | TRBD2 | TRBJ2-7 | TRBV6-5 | CASKELGTSVYEQYF | TGTGCCAGCAAGGAGTTAGGGACTAGCGTCTACGAGCAGTACTTC
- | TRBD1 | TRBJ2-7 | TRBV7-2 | CASSLDSGGQGREQYF | TGTGCCAGCAGCTTAGACTCCGGTGGACAGGGTAGGGAGCAGTACTTC
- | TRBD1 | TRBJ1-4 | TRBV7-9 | CASSLSYGNVGRGAEKLFF | TGTGCCAGCAGCTTATCATACGGGAACGTCGGCAGGGGGGCAGAAAAACTGTTTTTT
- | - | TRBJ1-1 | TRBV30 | CAWSVQTMNTEAFF | TGTGCCTGGAGTGTACAGACCATGAACACTGAAGCTTTCTTT
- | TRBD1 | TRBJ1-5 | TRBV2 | CASSVGTGPDSNQPQHF | TGTGCCAGCAGTGTAGGGACAGGGCCCGATAGCAATCAGCCCCAGCATTTT
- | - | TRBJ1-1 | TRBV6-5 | CASNPGGHTEAFF | TGTGCCAGCAACCCGGGGGGGCACACTGAAGCTTTCTTT
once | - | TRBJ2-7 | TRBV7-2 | CASSPDPGLSSYEQYF | TGTGCCAGCAGCCCAGATCCAGGGTTAAGCTCCTACGAGCAGTACTTC
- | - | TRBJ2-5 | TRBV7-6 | CASSSGPPGETQYF | TGTGCCAGCAGCTCAGGCCCCCCGGGGGAGACCCAGTACTTC
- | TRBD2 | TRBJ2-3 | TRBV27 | CASSPQTSGRPLWRVTQYF | TGTGCCAGCAGTCCCCAGACTAGCGGGAGGCCCCTCTGGCGGGTTACGCAGTATTTT
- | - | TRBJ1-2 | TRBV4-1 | CASGRWGLYGYTF | TGCGCCAGCGGCCGATGGGGGCTCTATGGCTACACCTTC
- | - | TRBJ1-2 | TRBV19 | CASSPREYYGYTF | TGTGCCAGTAGTCCCAGGGAATACTATGGCTACACCTTC
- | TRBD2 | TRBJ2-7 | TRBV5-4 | CASSPAGLGLYEQYF | TGTGCCAGCAGCCCAGCGGGACTTGGGCTTTACGAGCAGTACTTC
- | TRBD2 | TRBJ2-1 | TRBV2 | CASSEALAGEGFGQFF | TGTGCCAGCAGTGAAGCTCTAGCGGGAGAGGGTTTTGGGCAGTTCTTC
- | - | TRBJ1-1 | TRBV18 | CASSWDYRNTEAFF | TGTGCCAGCTCATGGGACTACCGGAACACTGAAGCTTTCTTT
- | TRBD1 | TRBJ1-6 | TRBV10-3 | CAIRGGDRDNSPLHF | TGTGCCATCAGAGGAGGGGACAGGGATAATTCACCCCTCCACTTT
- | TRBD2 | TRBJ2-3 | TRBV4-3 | CASSHTSGRGSTDTQYF | TGCGCCAGCAGCCATACTAGCGGGAGGGGGAGCACAGATACGCAGTATTTT